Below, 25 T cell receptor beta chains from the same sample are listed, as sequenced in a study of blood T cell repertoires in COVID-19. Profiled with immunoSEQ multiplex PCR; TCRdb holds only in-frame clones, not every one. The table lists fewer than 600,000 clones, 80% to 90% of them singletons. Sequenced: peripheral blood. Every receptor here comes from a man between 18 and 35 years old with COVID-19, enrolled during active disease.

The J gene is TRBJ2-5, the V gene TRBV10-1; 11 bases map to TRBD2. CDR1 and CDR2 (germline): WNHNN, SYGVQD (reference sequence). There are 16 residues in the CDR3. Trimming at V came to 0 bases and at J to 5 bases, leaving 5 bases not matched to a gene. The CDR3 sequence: CASSESSGRAGETQYF. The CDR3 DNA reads TGCGCCAGCAGTGAGTCTAGCGGGAGGGCCGGGGAGACCCAGTACTTC.

CDR3 in amino acids: CASSLGAGLMYGYTF. The DNA for the CDR3 is TGTGCCAGCAGCTTAGGGGCGGGACTTATGTATGGCTACACCTTC. The chain uses TRBV7-9 and TRBJ1-2; tentatively, D is TRBD1 (5 bases). Trimming pared 1 base from V and 5 bases from J, leaving 14 bases between. Germline V CDR1 and CDR2: SEHNR, FQNEAQ (reference sequence). There are 15 residues in the CDR3.

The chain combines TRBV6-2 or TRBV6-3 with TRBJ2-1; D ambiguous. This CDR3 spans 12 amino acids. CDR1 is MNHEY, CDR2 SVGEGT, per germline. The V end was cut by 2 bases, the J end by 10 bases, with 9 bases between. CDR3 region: CASSYRTGEQFF. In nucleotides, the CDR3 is TGTGCCAGCAGTTACCGCACCGGGGAGCAGTTCTTC.

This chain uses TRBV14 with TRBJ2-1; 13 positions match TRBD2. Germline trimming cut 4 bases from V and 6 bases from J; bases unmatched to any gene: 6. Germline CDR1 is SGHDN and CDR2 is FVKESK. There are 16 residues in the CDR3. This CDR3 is CASSPWTSGSSNEQFF. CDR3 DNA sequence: TGTGCCAGCAGCCCCTGGACTAGCGGGAGTTCCAATGAGCAGTTCTTC.

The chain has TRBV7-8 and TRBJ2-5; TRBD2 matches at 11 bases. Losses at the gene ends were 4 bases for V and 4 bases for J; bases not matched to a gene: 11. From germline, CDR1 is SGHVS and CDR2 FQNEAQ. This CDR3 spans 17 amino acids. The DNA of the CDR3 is TGTGCCAGCAGCTCCACTAGCGGGGGACGGTTTGTAGAGACCCAGTACTTC. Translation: CASSSTSGGRFVETQYF.

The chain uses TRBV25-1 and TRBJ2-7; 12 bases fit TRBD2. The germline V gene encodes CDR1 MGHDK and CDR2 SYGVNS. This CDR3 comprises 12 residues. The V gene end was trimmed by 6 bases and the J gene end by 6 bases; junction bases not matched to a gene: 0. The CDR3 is CASRLAGGEQYF. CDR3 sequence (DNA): TGTGCCAGCAGACTAGCGGGAGGCGAGCAGTACTTC.

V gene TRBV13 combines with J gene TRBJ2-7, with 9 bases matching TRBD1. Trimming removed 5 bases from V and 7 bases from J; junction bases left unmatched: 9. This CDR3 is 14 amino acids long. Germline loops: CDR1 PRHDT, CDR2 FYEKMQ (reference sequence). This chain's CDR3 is CASSLRQGVREQYF. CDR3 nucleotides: TGTGCCAGCAGCCTTCGACAGGGGGTGAGGGAGCAGTACTTC.

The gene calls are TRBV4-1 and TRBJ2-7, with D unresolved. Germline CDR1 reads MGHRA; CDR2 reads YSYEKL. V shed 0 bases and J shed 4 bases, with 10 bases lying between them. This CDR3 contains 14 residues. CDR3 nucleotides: TGCGCCAGCAGCCAAGACCAACTCGATTACGAGCAGTACTTC. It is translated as CASSQDQLDYEQYF.

CDR3 loop: CSVVTGYSYEQYF. The CDR3 region has the DNA TGCAGCGTTGTGACAGGGTACTCCTACGAGCAGTACTTC. The chain combines TRBV29-1 with TRBJ2-7; TRBD1 matches at 7 bases. Germline lookup yields CDR1 SQVTM and CDR2 ANQGSEA. The CDR3 totals 13 residues. V was clipped by 4 bases and J by 0 bases; unmatched bases: 3.

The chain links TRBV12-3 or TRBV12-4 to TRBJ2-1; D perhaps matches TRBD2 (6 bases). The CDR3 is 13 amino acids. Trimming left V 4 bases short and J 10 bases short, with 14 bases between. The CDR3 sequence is CASSSSRRAEQFF. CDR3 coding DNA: TGTGCCAGCAGTTCGAGCCGGAGGGCAGAGCAGTTCTTC.

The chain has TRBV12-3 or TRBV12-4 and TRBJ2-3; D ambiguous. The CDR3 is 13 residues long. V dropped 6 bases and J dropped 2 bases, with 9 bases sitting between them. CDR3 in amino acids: CASSPGPTDTQYF. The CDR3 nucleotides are TGTGCCAGCAGCCCGGGTCCCACAGATACGCAGTATTTT.

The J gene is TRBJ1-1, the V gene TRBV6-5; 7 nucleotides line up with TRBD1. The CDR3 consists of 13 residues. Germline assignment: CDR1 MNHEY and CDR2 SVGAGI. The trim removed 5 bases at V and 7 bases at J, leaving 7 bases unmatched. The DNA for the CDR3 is TGTGCCAGCAGTAGTGGACAGGCACGTGAAGCTTTCTTT. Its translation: CASSSGQAREAFF.

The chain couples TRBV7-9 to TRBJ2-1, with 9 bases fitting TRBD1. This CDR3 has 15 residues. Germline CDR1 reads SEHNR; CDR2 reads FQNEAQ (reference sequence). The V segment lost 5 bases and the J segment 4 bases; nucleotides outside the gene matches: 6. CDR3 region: CASSPRDREYNEQFF. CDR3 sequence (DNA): TGTGCCAGCAGCCCCCGGGACAGGGAATACAATGAGCAGTTCTTC.

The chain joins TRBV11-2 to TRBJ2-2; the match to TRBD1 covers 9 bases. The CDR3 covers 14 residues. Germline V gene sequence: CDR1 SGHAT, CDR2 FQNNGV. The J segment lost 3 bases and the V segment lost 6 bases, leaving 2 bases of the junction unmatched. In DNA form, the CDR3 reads TGTGCCAGCAGAGGGACAGGGTACACCGGGGAGCTGTTTTTT. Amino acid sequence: CASRGTGYTGELFF.

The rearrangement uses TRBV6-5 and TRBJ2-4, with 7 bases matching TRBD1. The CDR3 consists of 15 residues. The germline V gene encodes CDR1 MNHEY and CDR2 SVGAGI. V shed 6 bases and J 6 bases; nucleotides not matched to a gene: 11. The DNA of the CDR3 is TGTGCCAGCAGCGCCATCACAGGGGCCGGAAACATTCAGTACTTC. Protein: CASSAITGAGNIQYF.

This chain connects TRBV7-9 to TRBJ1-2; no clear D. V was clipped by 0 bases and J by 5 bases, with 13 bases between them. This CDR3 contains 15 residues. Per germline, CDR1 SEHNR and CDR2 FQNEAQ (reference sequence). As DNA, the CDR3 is TGTGCCAGCAGCTTAGCTTCATCGAGCCCTTATGGCTACACCTTC. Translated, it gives CASSLASSSPYGYTF. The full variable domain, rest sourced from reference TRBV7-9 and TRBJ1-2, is DTGVSQNPRHKITKRGQNVTFRCDPISEHNRLYWYRQTLGQGPEFLTYFQNEAQLEKSRLLSDRFSAERPKGSFSTLEIQRTEQGDSAMYLCASSLASSSPYGYTFGSGTRLTVV.

The CDR3 DNA follows: TGCGCCAGCAGCCATGTAATGGGACAGGGAAGCGATGAGCAGTTCTTC. It specifies CASSHVMGQGSDEQFF. The genes are TRBV4-1 and TRBJ2-1; 9 bases map to TRBD1. V dropped 3 bases and J dropped 8; count of bases not matched to a gene: 11. Germline CDR1 MGHRA, CDR2 YSYEKL. This CDR3 is built from 16 residues.

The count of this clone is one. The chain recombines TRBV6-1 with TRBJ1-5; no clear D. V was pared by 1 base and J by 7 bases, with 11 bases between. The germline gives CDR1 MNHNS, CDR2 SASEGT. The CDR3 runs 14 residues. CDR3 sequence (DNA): TGTGCCAGCAGTGAAGTGCGGGTCGGACAGCCCCAGCATTTT. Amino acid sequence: CASSEVRVGQPQHF.

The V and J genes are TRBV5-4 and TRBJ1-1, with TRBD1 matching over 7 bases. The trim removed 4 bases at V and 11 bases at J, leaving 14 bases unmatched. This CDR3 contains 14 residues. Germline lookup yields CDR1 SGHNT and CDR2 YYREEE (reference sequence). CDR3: CASSLNTDRAGAFF. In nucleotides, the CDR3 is TGTGCCAGCAGCCTAAACACCGACAGGGCCGGGGCTTTCTTT. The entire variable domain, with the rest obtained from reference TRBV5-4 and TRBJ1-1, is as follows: ETGVTQSPTHLIKTRGQQVTLRCSSQSGHNTVSWYQQALGQGPQFIFQYYREEENGRGNFPPRFSGLQFPNYSSELNVNALELDDSALYLCASSLNTDRAGAFFGQGTRLTVV.

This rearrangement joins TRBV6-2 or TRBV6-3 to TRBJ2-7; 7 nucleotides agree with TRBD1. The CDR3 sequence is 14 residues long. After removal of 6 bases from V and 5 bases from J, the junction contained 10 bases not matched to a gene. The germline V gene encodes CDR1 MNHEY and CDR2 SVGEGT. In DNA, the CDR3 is TGTGCCAGCAGCCGTCCGTCAGGGGGTCACGAGCAGTACTTC. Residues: CASSRPSGGHEQYF.

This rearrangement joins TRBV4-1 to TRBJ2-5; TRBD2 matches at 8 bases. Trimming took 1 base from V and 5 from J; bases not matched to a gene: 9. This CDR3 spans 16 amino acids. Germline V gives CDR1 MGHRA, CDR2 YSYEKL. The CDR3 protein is CASSQGGAGVPETQYF. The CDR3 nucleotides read TGCGCCAGCAGCCAAGGGGGAGCGGGAGTTCCGGAGACCCAGTACTTC.

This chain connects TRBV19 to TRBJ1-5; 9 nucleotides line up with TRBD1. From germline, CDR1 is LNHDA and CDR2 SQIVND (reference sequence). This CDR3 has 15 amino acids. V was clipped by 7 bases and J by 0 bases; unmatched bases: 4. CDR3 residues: CASISTGGSNQPQHF. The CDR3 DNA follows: TGTGCCAGTATTTCGACAGGGGGTAGCAATCAGCCCCAGCATTTT.

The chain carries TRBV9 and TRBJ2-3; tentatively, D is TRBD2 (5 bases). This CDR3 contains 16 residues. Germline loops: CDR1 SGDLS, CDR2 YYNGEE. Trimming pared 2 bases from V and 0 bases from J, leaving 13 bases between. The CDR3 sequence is CASSVISGASTDTQYF. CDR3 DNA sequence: TGTGCCAGCAGCGTGATAAGCGGAGCTAGCACAGATACGCAGTATTTT.

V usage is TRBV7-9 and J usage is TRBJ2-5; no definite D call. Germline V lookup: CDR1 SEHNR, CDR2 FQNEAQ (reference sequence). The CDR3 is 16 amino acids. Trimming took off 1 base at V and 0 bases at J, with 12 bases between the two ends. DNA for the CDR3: TGTGCCAGCAGCTTAGGTCGGTCCAGGTACCAAGAGACCCAGTACTTC. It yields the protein CASSLGRSRYQETQYF.

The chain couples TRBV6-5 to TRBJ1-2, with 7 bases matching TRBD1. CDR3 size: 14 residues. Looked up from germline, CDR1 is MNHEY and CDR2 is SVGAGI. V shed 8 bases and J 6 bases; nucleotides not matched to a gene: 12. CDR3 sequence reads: CASQRTGPGDGYTF. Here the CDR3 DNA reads TGTGCCAGCCAAAGGACAGGTCCGGGGGATGGCTACACCTTC.